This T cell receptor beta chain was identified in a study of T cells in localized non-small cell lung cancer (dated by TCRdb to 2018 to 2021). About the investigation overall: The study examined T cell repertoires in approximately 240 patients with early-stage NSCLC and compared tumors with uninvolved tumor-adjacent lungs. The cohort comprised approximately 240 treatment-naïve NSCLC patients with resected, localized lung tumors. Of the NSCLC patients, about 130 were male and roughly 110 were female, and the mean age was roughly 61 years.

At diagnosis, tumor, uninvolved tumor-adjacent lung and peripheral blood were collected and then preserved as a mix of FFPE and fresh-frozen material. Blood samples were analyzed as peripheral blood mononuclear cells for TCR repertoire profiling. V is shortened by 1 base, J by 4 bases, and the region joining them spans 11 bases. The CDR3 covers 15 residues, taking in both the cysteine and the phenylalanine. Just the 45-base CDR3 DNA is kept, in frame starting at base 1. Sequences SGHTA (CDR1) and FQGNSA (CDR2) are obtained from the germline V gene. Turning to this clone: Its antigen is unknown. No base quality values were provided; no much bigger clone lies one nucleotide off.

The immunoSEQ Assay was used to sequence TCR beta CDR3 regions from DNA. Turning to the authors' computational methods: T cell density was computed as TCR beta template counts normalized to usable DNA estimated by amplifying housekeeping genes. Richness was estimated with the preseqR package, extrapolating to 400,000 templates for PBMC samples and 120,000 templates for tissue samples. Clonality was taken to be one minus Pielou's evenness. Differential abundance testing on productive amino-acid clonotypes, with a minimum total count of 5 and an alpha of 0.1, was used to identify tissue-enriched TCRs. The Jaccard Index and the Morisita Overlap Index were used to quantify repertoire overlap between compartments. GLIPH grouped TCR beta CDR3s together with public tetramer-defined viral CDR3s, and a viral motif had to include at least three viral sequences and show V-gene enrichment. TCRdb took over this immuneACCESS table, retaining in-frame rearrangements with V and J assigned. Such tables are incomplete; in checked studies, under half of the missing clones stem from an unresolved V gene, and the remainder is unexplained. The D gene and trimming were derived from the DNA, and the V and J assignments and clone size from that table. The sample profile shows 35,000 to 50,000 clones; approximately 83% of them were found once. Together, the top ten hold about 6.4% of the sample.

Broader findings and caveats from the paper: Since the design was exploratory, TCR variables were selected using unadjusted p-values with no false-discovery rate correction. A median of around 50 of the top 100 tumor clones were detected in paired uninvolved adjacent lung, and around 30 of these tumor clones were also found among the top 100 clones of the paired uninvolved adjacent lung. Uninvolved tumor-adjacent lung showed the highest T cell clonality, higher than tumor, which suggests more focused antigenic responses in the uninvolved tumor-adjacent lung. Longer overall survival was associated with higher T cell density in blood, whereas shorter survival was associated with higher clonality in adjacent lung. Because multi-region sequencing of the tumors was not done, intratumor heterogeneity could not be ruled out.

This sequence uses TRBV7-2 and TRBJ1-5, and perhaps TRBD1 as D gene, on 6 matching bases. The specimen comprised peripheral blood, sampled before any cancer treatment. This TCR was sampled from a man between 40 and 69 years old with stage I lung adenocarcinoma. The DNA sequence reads TGTGCCAGCAGCTTAGAACAGGGCTATAATCAGCCCCAGCATTTT. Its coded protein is CASSLEQGYNQPQHF.